The source of this T cell receptor (beta chain) is a study of shared clonotypes between healthy human individuals. This clone was seen only once. TCRdb's copy holds only in-frame clones and misses some; the assay was immunoSEQ multiplex PCR. This sample carries 170,000 or so clones, 66% of them seen once, and the ten largest clones take 8% to 13%. Sequencing was performed on memory CD4+ T cells sorted from blood. Indicated subset: CD45RA-negative fraction. The sequence derives from a man younger than 40 in good health.

The CDR3 here is CASSQTAINTEAFF. The CDR3 nucleotides read TGTGCCAGCAGCCAGACAGCAATTAACACTGAAGCTTTCTTT. The V gene is TRBV7-8, the J gene TRBJ1-1; TRBD1 is a possible D gene (5 bases). This CDR3 region has 14 residues. V lost 5 bases and J 2 bases, leaving 12 bases between the germline ends. Germline-derived CDR1 and CDR2 are SGHVS and FQNEAQ.